Listed here is a single TCR beta chain. Antigen specificity is unknown. The entry originates in a study of shared clonotypes between healthy human individuals. Those who donated, Caucasian adults without exception, all lived in Nashville, Tennessee. Assay: immunoSEQ multiplex PCR; the TCRdb copy retains only in-frame clones and omits some. The sample lists under 2.5 million clones, approximately 90% occurring once. General observations from the study: Generation probabilities were higher for clonotypes shared across all four sorted-subset donors than for unshared ones.

V shed 4 bases and J shed 0 bases, with 3 bases lying between them. CDR3 length equals 12 residues. In germline, CDR1 is LNHNV, CDR2 YYDKDF (reference sequence). The specimen sequenced was naive CD4+ T cells from PBMCs. Specified subset: CD45RA+ positively selected. The genes are TRBV15 and TRBJ1-1, with D unresolved. The TCR sequence derives from a young man in good health. Some clones in this sample may be carry-over from other donors' samples. This chain's CDR3 is CATSKVNTEAFF. The CDR3 DNA sequence: TGTGCCACCAGCAAAGTGAACACTGAAGCTTTCTTT.